Included here is one TCR beta chain sequence, with context. Its antigen is as yet unknown. This sample stems from a study of CD8 T cells in Susac syndrome. When the RNA was reverse transcribed, random hexamers were used with an input of roughly 0.5 to 1 ug. Across 54 Vbeta and 13 Jbeta, immunoSEQ multiplex PCR amplified TCR beta CDR3. One entry per CDR3 protein results from TCRdb running MiXCR on the immunoSEQ multiplex PCR reads. The sample consists of some 150,000 distinct CDR3 sequences, 95% of them appearing once. Study conclusions and caveats: The study acknowledged a relatively small number of individuals in its TCR sequencing and HLA analysis.

The sequenced sample consisted of CD4+ T cells from PBMCs. This TCR came from a human donor with Susac syndrome.

DNA of the CDR3: TGTGCCAGCAGCTTCCAAGCGGGGTACAATGAGCAGTTCTTC. Its protein is CASSFQAGYNEQFF. The chain employs TRBV13 and TRBJ2-1, with 7 bases that match TRBD2. Germline V lookup: CDR1 PRHDT, CDR2 FYEKMQ (reference sequence). The V and J ends lost 3 bases and 4 bases, in that order; junction bases with no gene match: 3. This CDR3 has 14 residues.